The subject of this entry is one T cell receptor (beta chain). Its antigen is currently unknown. Repertoires were generated with immunoSEQ multiplex PCR, while TCRdb's copy carries only in-frame clones and drops some. The table records about 150,000 clones, around 92% of them present only once. This sample is drawn from a study of T cell responses to AZD1222 COVID-19 vaccine. Study information: Pooled samples include second doses given at about 4 or 12 weeks.

The CDR3 runs to 14 residues. Trimming at V came to 3 bases and at J to 7 bases, leaving 8 bases not matched to a gene. The germline V gene encodes CDR1 SGHTA and CDR2 FQGNSA. Study results and limitations: Sampling captured repertoires only after the peak T cell response. There were mostly white British donors and more females than males, and clonal diversity was possibly underestimated.

Material: peripheral blood, obtained on day 0 of AZD1222 vaccination. The clonotype originates from an adult in good health. This sequence joins TRBV7-2 and TRBJ1-2; 7 nucleotides agree with TRBD1. CDR3 residues: CASSFDRANLGYTF. The CDR3 DNA follows: TGTGCCAGCAGCTTCGACAGGGCGAACCTTGGCTACACCTTC.